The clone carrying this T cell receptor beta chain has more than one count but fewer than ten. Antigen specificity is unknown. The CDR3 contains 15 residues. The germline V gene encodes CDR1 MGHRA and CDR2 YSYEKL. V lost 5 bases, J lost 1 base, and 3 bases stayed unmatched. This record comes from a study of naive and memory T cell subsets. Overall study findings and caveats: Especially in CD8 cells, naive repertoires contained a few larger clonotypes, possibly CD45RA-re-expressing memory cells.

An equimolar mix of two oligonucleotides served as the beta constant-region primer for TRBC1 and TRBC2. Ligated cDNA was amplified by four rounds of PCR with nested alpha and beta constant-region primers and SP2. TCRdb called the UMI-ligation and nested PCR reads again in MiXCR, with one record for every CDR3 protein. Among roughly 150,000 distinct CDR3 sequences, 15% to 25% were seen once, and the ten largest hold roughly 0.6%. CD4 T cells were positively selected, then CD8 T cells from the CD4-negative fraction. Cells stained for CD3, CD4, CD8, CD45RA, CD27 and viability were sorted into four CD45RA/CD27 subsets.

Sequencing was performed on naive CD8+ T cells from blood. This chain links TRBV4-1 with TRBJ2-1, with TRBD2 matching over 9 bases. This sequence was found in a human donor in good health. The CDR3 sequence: CASSSSGRSYNEQFF. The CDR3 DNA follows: TGCGCCAGCAGCTCCAGCGGGAGGTCCTACAATGAGCAGTTCTTC.